The TCR beta chain described here comes from a study of T-cell memory formation after mild COVID-19. As for the study in general: Largely donor-specific TCR clusters were found.

CDR1 is SGHRS, CDR2 YFSETQ, per germline. The CDR3 runs 15 residues. Deletions cut 5 bases from V and 6 bases from J, with 18 bases between. Constant-segment-primed 5'RACE gave TCR alpha and TCR beta cDNA libraries with sample barcodes and UMIs. TCRdb used MiXCR to reprocess the 5' RACE reads, holding one entry per CDR3 protein. The sample lists about 110,000 distinct CDR3 sequences, approximately 17% occurring once. This TCR came from an adult woman who had mild COVID-19 (a few samples of this study predate the infection). Cell type and time point are not known. The sample was PBMCs or a T cell subset sorted from them (not recorded which). This chain links TRBV5-1 with TRBJ2-1; D unclear. The CDR3 here is CASRDWEGRPNEQFF. As DNA, the CDR3 is TGCGCCAGCAGGGATTGGGAAGGTAGGCCCAATGAGCAGTTCTTC.